Listed below are T cell receptor beta chains from one sample, sequenced in a study of T cells in Graves' hyperthyroidism and ophthalmopathy. Each CDR3 protein is one row after TCRdb ran MiXCR on the multiplex PCR reads. The sample records about 520,000 distinct CDR3 sequences, about 24% being singletons. The sample comprised blood. These receptors were obtained from a woman aged 25 to 39 with Graves' ophthalmopathy. The CDR3 runs from the conserved cysteine through the conserved F or W. A D gene is named only where the DNA matches it firmly. Not every row has a clone size; where given, it reads once, few, many or a size class.

v_gene: TRBV19
j_gene: TRBJ1-1
abundance: many
d_gene: .
CDR3nt: TGTGCCAGTGGGAGAGGGGTTTCGGCGTACACTGAAGCTTTCTTT
CDR3aa: CASGRGVSAYTEAFF

v_gene: TRBV6-1
j_gene: TRBJ1-1
abundance: .
d_gene: .
CDR3nt: TGTGCCAGCAGTGCGGAGGGCACGGCGGGTACTGAAGCTTTCTTT
CDR3aa: CASSAEGTAGTEAFF

v_gene: TRBV28
j_gene: TRBJ2-5
abundance: many
d_gene: .
CDR3nt: TGTGCCAGCAGTTCCCGGTGGGGGGCCATCCAAGAGACCCAGTACTTC
CDR3aa: CASSSRWGAIQETQYF

v_gene: TRBV28
j_gene: TRBJ2-5
abundance: .
d_gene: .
CDR3nt: TGTGCCAGCAGTTTATCGTCAGCTGTCGAGACCCAGTACTTC
CDR3aa: CASSLSSAVETQYF

v_gene: TRBV6-2/TRBV6-3
j_gene: TRBJ1-5
abundance: many
d_gene: TRBD1
CDR3nt: TGTGCCAGCAGTTACCCCGGGACAGGGACTTATAGCAATCAGCCCCAGCATTTT
CDR3aa: CASSYPGTGTYSNQPQHF

v_gene: TRBV24-1
j_gene: TRBJ2-2
abundance: few
d_gene: .
CDR3nt: TGTGCCACCAGTGATCAAACAGGGAACACCGGGGAGCTGTTTTTT
CDR3aa: CATSDQTGNTGELFF

v_gene: TRBV5-1
j_gene: TRBJ2-5
abundance: many
d_gene: TRBD1
CDR3nt: TGCGCCAGCAGCCGGACGGGACAGATAGAGACCCAGTACTTC
CDR3aa: CASSRTGQIETQYF

v_gene: TRBV6-5
j_gene: TRBJ1-5
abundance: many
d_gene: TRBD1
CDR3nt: TGTGCCAGCAGTTACGTCCAATCGACAGGGGGCAATCAGCCCCAGCATTTT
CDR3aa: CASSYVQSTGGNQPQHF

v_gene: TRBV27
j_gene: TRBJ2-7
abundance: many
d_gene: .
CDR3nt: TGTGCCAGCAGTTTAGCCGGGACAATTTCCTACGAGCAGTACTTC
CDR3aa: CASSLAGTISYEQYF

v_gene: TRBV28
j_gene: TRBJ2-7
abundance: many
d_gene: .
CDR3nt: TGTGCCACCTTACCGACACTGGGACCCTACGAGCAGTACTTC
CDR3aa: CATLPTLGPYEQYF

v_gene: TRBV19
j_gene: TRBJ1-1
abundance: many
d_gene: .
CDR3nt: TGTGCCAGTAGCTTCAGGGGCGGATGGACTGAAGCTTTCTTT
CDR3aa: CASSFRGGWTEAFF

v_gene: TRBV7-2
j_gene: TRBJ2-5
abundance: many
d_gene: TRBD2
CDR3nt: TGTGCCAGCAGCTTTGGAGGAGCGGGGCAGACCCAGTACTTC
CDR3aa: CASSFGGAGQTQYF

v_gene: TRBV7-9
j_gene: TRBJ1-2
abundance: many
d_gene: .
CDR3nt: TGTGCCAGCGCAGGGCCTGGCTATGGCTACACCTTC
CDR3aa: CASAGPGYGYTF

v_gene: TRBV3-1
j_gene: TRBJ2-4
abundance: many
d_gene: .
CDR3nt: TGTGCCAGCAGCCAGTCCGGACAGTTCAAAAACATTCAGTACTTC
CDR3aa: CASSQSGQFKNIQYF

v_gene: TRBV6-5
j_gene: TRBJ2-4
abundance: many
d_gene: .
CDR3nt: TGTGCCAGCAGGACCCTTCGAGCTTCCAAAAACATTCAGTACTTC
CDR3aa: CASRTLRASKNIQYF

v_gene: TRBV28
j_gene: TRBJ1-5
abundance: many
d_gene: .
CDR3nt: TGTGCCAGCAGTTTAGGGGGCAGGGCTTTTTGGCCCCAGCATTTT
CDR3aa: CASSLGGRAFWPQHF

v_gene: TRBV7-9
j_gene: TRBJ1-2
abundance: many
d_gene: .
CDR3nt: TGTGCCAGCACCAAGAGAGGGAAAGGCTACACCTTC
CDR3aa: CASTKRGKGYTF

v_gene: TRBV20-1
j_gene: TRBJ1-4
abundance: .
d_gene: .
CDR3nt: TGCAGTGCTAGCGGGACGCAGGTTAATGAAAAACTGTTTTTT
CDR3aa: CSASGTQVNEKLFF

v_gene: TRBV7-9
j_gene: TRBJ1-1
abundance: many
d_gene: .
CDR3nt: TGTGCCAGCAGCTTGGAACAGGGTGCCGAAGCTTTCTTT
CDR3aa: CASSLEQGAEAFF

v_gene: TRBV7-2
j_gene: TRBJ2-7
abundance: many
d_gene: .
CDR3nt: TGTGCCAGCAGCCCGGGCCACACCTACGAGCAGTACTTC
CDR3aa: CASSPGHTYEQYF

v_gene: TRBV15
j_gene: TRBJ2-7
abundance: .
d_gene: .
CDR3nt: TGTGCCACCAGCAGAGATCCCGCTTCCTACGAGCAGTACTTC
CDR3aa: CATSRDPASYEQYF

v_gene: TRBV12-3/TRBV12-4
j_gene: TRBJ2-2
abundance: few
d_gene: .
CDR3nt: TGTGCCAGCATAAGGAGCGAGTCCGGGGAGCTGTTTTTT
CDR3aa: CASIRSESGELFF

v_gene: TRBV6-1
j_gene: TRBJ1-4
abundance: few
d_gene: TRBD1
CDR3nt: TGTGCCAGCAGCCCTCCGGGACAGGGGCCTGAAAAACTGTTTTTT
CDR3aa: CASSPPGQGPEKLFF

v_gene: TRBV20-1
j_gene: TRBJ1-5
abundance: few
d_gene: .
CDR3nt: TGCAGTGGGCACAGGGCGCAGGAGGGGGCCCAGCATTTT
CDR3aa: CSGHRAQEGAQHF

v_gene: TRBV6-2/TRBV6-3
j_gene: TRBJ1-3
abundance: .
d_gene: .
CDR3nt: TGTGCCAGCAGTTACAAAGTCTGGGGAAACACCATATATTTT
CDR3aa: CASSYKVWGNTIYF

v_gene: TRBV15
j_gene: TRBJ2-5
abundance: .
d_gene: .
CDR3nt: TGTGCCACCAGCAGAGATTTAACAGAGACCCAGTACTTC
CDR3aa: CATSRDLTETQYF

v_gene: TRBV28
j_gene: TRBJ2-7
abundance: many
d_gene: .
CDR3nt: TGTGCCAGCAACCACGACAGCTTGTACGAGCAGTACTTC
CDR3aa: CASNHDSLYEQYF

v_gene: TRBV2
j_gene: TRBJ2-7
abundance: .
d_gene: .
CDR3nt: TGTGCCAGCAGCAGACAGGCCCCTCCTCAGTACTTC
CDR3aa: CASSRQAPPQYF

v_gene: TRBV6-5
j_gene: TRBJ2-2
abundance: many
d_gene: .
CDR3nt: TGTGCCAGCAGTTACGGCAGGGAACCCCCGAACACCGGGGAGCTGTTTTTT
CDR3aa: CASSYGREPPNTGELFF

v_gene: TRBV20-1
j_gene: TRBJ2-5
abundance: many
d_gene: TRBD2
CDR3nt: TGCAGTGCTAGAAGTTCGGGTCTAGCGGGGGGGCCGGGAGAGACCCAGTACTTC
CDR3aa: CSARSSGLAGGPGETQYF

v_gene: TRBV13
j_gene: TRBJ1-1
abundance: .
d_gene: TRBD1
CDR3nt: TGTGCCAGCAGCCCCGTAGGACAGGGTGAAGCTTTCTTT
CDR3aa: CASSPVGQGEAFF

v_gene: TRBV25-1
j_gene: TRBJ1-1
abundance: many
d_gene: .
CDR3nt: TGTGCCAGCAGTGTCGGGCCCCCACTGAACACTGAAGCTTTCTTT
CDR3aa: CASSVGPPLNTEAFF

v_gene: TRBV2
j_gene: TRBJ1-1
abundance: many
d_gene: .
CDR3nt: TGTGCCAGCAGTGTCGACAGTGAAGCTTTCTTT
CDR3aa: CASSVDSEAFF

v_gene: TRBV27
j_gene: TRBJ2-2
abundance: many
d_gene: .
CDR3nt: TGTGCCAGCAGTTTATCCGGCGGAGTGATGACCGGGGAGCTGTTTTTT
CDR3aa: CASSLSGGVMTGELFF

v_gene: TRBV27
j_gene: TRBJ2-5
abundance: many
d_gene: .
CDR3nt: TGTGCCAGCAAAACAGTCCCCCTGGCAGAGACCCAGTACTTC
CDR3aa: CASKTVPLAETQYF

v_gene: TRBV30
j_gene: TRBJ1-2
abundance: many
d_gene: .
CDR3nt: TGTGCCTGGATCTCATCCGTGGCTAACTATGGCTACACCTTC
CDR3aa: CAWISSVANYGYTF

v_gene: TRBV5-1
j_gene: TRBJ2-7
abundance: .
d_gene: TRBD2
CDR3nt: TGCGCCAGCAGCTGGGCCGGGGGGGCGTCCTACGAGCAGTACTTC
CDR3aa: CASSWAGGASYEQYF

v_gene: TRBV10-3
j_gene: TRBJ1-1
abundance: .
d_gene: .
CDR3nt: TGTGCCATCAGTGAGGCTACAGGGCCAGCGGAAGCTTTCTTT
CDR3aa: CAISEATGPAEAFF

v_gene: TRBV24-1
j_gene: TRBJ2-7
abundance: .
d_gene: .
CDR3nt: TGTGCCACCAGTGATTGGCCTGATCGAGAGCAGTACTTC
CDR3aa: CATSDWPDREQYF

v_gene: TRBV14
j_gene: TRBJ1-3
abundance: few
d_gene: .
CDR3nt: TGTGCCAGCAGCCCCTCCATCTCTGGAAACACCATATATTTT
CDR3aa: CASSPSISGNTIYF

v_gene: TRBV2
j_gene: TRBJ1-1
abundance: many
d_gene: TRBD1
CDR3nt: TGTGCCAGCAGCAAAGACAGGGGGCGCGGAGCTTTCTTT
CDR3aa: CASSKDRGRGAFF

v_gene: TRBV12-3/TRBV12-4
j_gene: TRBJ1-3
abundance: many
d_gene: TRBD1
CDR3nt: TGTGCCAGTCGACCTACAGGGGACTCTGGAAACACCATATATTTT
CDR3aa: CASRPTGDSGNTIYF